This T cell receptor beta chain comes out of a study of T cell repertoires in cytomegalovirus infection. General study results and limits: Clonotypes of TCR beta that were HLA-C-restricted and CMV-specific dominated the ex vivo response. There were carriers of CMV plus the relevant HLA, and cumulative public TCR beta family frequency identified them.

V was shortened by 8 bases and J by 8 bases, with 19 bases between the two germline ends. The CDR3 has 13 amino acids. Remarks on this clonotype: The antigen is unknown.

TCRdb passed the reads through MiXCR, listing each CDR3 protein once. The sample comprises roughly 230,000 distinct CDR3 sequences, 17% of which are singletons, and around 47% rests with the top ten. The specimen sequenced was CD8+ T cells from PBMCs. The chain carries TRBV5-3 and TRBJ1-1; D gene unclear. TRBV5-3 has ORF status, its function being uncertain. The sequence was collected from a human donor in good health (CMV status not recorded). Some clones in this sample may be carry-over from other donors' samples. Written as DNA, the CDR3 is TGTGCCAGCACCGTCGGGGAGGGCGACGAAGCTTTCTTT. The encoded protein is CASTVGEGDEAFF.